Here is one T cell receptor beta chain with its context. In germline, CDR1 is SGHAT, CDR2 FQNNGV. The V end lost 5 bases, the J end lost 4 bases, and 11 bases lay between the germline ends. The CDR3 has 13 residues. This sample was taken from a study of T cell changes during pregnancy in multiple sclerosis. Sequenced by immunoSEQ multiplex PCR; TCRdb stores in-frame clones only, minus some. The table includes approximately 79,000 clones, over 85% detected once. The rearrangement joins TRBV11-2 to TRBJ1-2; D uncertain. The material was peripheral blood, obtained in the second trimester of pregnancy. This TCR was recovered from a female donor in good health, enrolled as a control in a pregnancy study. The CDR3 DNA follows: TGTGCCAGCAGCGCCGATGGGAGCTATGGCTACACCTTC. Its translation is CASSADGSYGYTF.